The 19 T cell receptor beta chains below were found in one sample sequenced in a study of blood T cells in healthy people across ages. A second about 6 to 12 cycle PCR used barcoded and J-beta primers. TCRdb independently ran MiXCR on the 5' RACE reads; one entry per CDR3 protein. The table shows 1.5 million or so distinct CDR3 sequences, with about 43% occurring only once. The specimen sequenced was blood. These receptors came from a woman under 30 in good health.

This chain uses TRBV20-1 with TRBJ2-1; D gene unclear. TRBJ2-7 explains the end of the DNA better; the J call may be wrong. Per germline, CDR1 DFQATT and CDR2 SNEGSKA (reference sequence). CDR3 length: 16 residues. The CDR3 reads CSARDWVKSSYNEQYF. For the CDR3, the DNA is TGCAGTGCTAGAGATTGGGTGAAAAGCTCCTACAATGAGCAGTACTTC.

This clonotype was counted a few times. CDR3: CASSPITGTSGGDLTDTQYF. The CDR3 DNA follows: TGTGCCAGCAGCCCCATCACCGGGACCAGCGGGGGGGACCTCACAGATACGCAGTATTTT. The chain has TRBV4-2 and TRBJ2-3; 10 bases are shared with TRBD2. The CDR3 runs to 20 residues. V was pared by 4 bases and J by 2 bases, with 18 bases of the junction left unmatched. The V gene's germline CDR1 is LGHNA and CDR2 YNFKEQ.

This clonotype was observed a single time. This rearrangement joins TRBV7-9 to TRBJ1-4; tentatively, D is TRBD1 (6 bases). The CDR3 totals 15 residues. Germline V gene sequence: CDR1 SEHNR, CDR2 FQNEAQ (reference sequence). Trimming left V 5 bases short and J 3 bases short, with 13 bases between. The CDR3 here is CASSLQGFPNEKLFF. CDR3 bases: TGTGCCAGCAGCCTACAGGGTTTCCCTAATGAAAAACTGTTTTTT.

This clonotype was recorded a few times. The gene calls are TRBV2 and TRBJ1-2; possible D gene TRBD1, 6 bases. The CDR3 spans 15 residues. Trimming left V 0 bases short and J 3 bases short, with 11 bases between. Germline V lookup: CDR1 SNHLY, CDR2 FYNNEI. In nucleotides, the CDR3 is TGTGCCAGCAGTGAAGCAGGGGGGACTTACTATGGCTACACCTTC. It is translated as CASSEAGGTYYGYTF.

As regards this clonotype: The junction departs from the called germline gene at one end, perhaps through a read error. The V call is TRBV5-1, the J call TRBJ1-1; TRBD1 aligns across 7 bases. Germline CDR1 reads SGHRS; CDR2 reads YFSETQ. CDR3 size: 13 residues. The CDR3 region has the DNA TGCGCCAGCAGCCCGGACAGGCACACTGAGGCTTTCTTT. It encodes CASSPDRHTEAFF.

The V call is TRBV4-1, the J call TRBJ1-3, with D hard to call. The CDR3 has 16 amino acids. Germline CDR1 is MGHRA and CDR2 is YSYEKL. Trimming left V 4 bases short and J 0 bases short, with 13 bases between. In nucleotides, the CDR3 is TGCGCCAGCAGCCTGAAGAGGGTAGACTCTGGAAACACCATATATTTT. The encoded protein is CASSLKRVDSGNTIYF.

This clonotype has just a few counts. The chain combines TRBV24-1 with TRBJ2-3; 9 positions match TRBD1. This CDR3 has 16 residues. Trimming took 4 bases from V and 3 from J; bases not matched to a gene: 7. CDR1 KGHDR and CDR2 SFDVKD come from the germline V gene. The CDR3, as DNA: TGTGCCACCAGTGACTCCCCCGGGACAGGGACAGATACGCAGTATTTT. As protein: CATSDSPGTGTDTQYF.

The chain is built from TRBV14 and TRBJ2-5, with 11 bases matching TRBD2. CDR3 length: 16 residues. CDR1 and CDR2 from the germline V gene are SGHDN and FVKESK. The V segment lost 3 bases and the J segment 0 bases; nucleotides outside the gene matches: 3. In DNA form, the CDR3 reads TGTGCCAGCAGCCATCTAGCGGGGGGTCACCAAGAGACCCAGTACTTC. Protein product: CASSHLAGGHQETQYF.

The V and J genes are TRBV29-1 and TRBJ1-1, with a weak D call TRBD1 (5 bases). CDR3 length: 13 amino acids. In germline, CDR1 is SQVTM, CDR2 ANQGSEA. Deletions cut 4 bases from V and 5 bases from J, with 14 bases between. The DNA for the CDR3 is TGCAGCGTTGTCAGCAGGGCCGGGACTGAAGCTTTCTTT. It encodes CSVVSRAGTEAFF.

V usage is TRBV9 and J usage is TRBJ2-1; 11 bases agree with TRBD2. The V gene end was trimmed by 3 bases and the J gene end by 6 bases; junction bases not matched to a gene: 8. The CDR3 is made up of 16 amino acids. The germline V gene has CDR1 SGDLS and CDR2 YYNGEE. The CDR3 protein is CASSGTLAGVSNEQFF. In DNA, the CDR3 is TGTGCCAGCAGCGGAACACTAGCGGGAGTATCCAATGAGCAGTTCTTC.

This chain links TRBV2 with TRBJ1-2, with TRBD1 matching over 9 bases. Per germline, CDR1 SNHLY and CDR2 FYNNEI. V lost 0 bases, J lost 6 bases, and 5 bases stayed unmatched. The CDR3 runs 15 residues. The CDR3 spells CASSEALGQGNGYTF. The CDR3 region has the DNA TGTGCCAGCAGTGAAGCCCTCGGACAGGGGAATGGCTACACCTTC.

This clonotype was counted a few times. The chain combines TRBV7-8 with TRBJ2-1; possibly TRBD2 for D (5 bases). This CDR3 is built from 16 residues. Per germline, CDR1 SGHVS and CDR2 FQNEAQ. V gave up 9 bases and J gave up 0 bases, with 18 bases separating them. CDR3 loop: CASGLGDSFSYNEQFF. The CDR3 region has the DNA TGTGCCAGTGGTTTGGGAGATTCGTTCTCCTACAATGAGCAGTTCTTC. Together with reference TRBV7-8 and TRBJ2-1, the CDR3 gives the full variable domain: GAGVSQSPRYKVAKRGQDVALRCDPISGHVSLFWYQQALGQGPEFLTYFQNEAQLDKSGLPSDRFFAERPEGSVSTLKIQRTQQEDSAVYLCASGLGDSFSYNEQFFGPGTRLTVL.

This clonotype was counted many times. The CDR3 region is CASSLEGTSGQETQYF. Here the CDR3 DNA reads TGTGCCAGCAGCTTAGAAGGGACTAGCGGACAAGAGACCCAGTACTTC. The gene calls are TRBV7-3 and TRBJ2-5; TRBD2 matches 11 bases. This CDR3 is 16 amino acids long. J was trimmed by 2 bases and V by 2 bases; bases with no gene match: 4. CDR1 and CDR2 (germline): SGHTA, FQGTGA.

The chain links TRBV7-9 to TRBJ2-1; a possible D gene is TRBD1 (6 bases). Trimming removed 5 bases from V and 7 bases from J, with 15 bases in between. The CDR3 extends over 14 amino acids. Germline CDR1 reads SEHNR; CDR2 reads FQNEAQ (reference sequence). CDR3 in amino acids: CASSAAQGGNEQFF. The CDR3 nucleotides read TGTGCCAGCAGCGCCGCACAGGGTGGAAATGAGCAGTTCTTC.

The CDR3 DNA is TGTGCCAGCAGGGTTAGGCCTAGAGTTGCGGATGAGCAGTTCTTC. Amino acid sequence: CASRVRPRVADEQFF. The rearrangement uses TRBV7-8 and TRBJ2-1; D not certain. V was pared by 6 bases and J by 8 bases, with 20 bases between. The CDR3 runs to 15 residues. CDR1 is SGHVS, CDR2 FQNEAQ, per germline.

Ten or more counts support this clonotype. The V and J genes are TRBV12-3 or TRBV12-4 and TRBJ2-3, with TRBD2 matching 9 bases. The CDR3 consists of 17 residues. Trimming removed 2 bases from V and 3 bases from J; junction bases left unmatched: 9. The CDR3, as DNA: TGTGCCAGCAGTTTACGGCGGGGGGGCAGCGGAACAGATACGCAGTATTTT. This sequence encodes CASSLRRGGSGTDTQYF.

In its sample, this clonotype was seen a few times. The chain carries TRBV6-5 and TRBJ1-6, with D unresolved. Germline values: CDR1 MNHEY, CDR2 SVGAGI. V lost 2 bases to trimming and J lost 10 bases, with 12 bases between them. CDR3 length: 14 residues. The CDR3 DNA follows: TGTGCCAGCAGTTACCCTGGGGAAAAATCACCCCTCCACTTT. Amino acid sequence: CASSYPGEKSPLHF.

The chain carries TRBV27 and TRBJ1-4, with D possibly being TRBD1 (5 bases). V was clipped by 3 bases and J by 7 bases, with 12 bases between them. Germline CDR1 reads MNHEY; CDR2 reads SMNVEV (reference sequence). CDR3 length equals 14 residues. CDR3 in DNA: TGTGCCAGCAGTTTCCAGGGCCGAGGTGAAAAACTGTTTTTT. Residues: CASSFQGRGEKLFF.

V is TRBV5-1 and J is TRBJ2-3, with D unclear. The germline V gene encodes CDR1 SGHRS and CDR2 YFSETQ. The V end lost 3 bases, the J end lost 0 bases, and 14 bases lay between the germline ends. The length of the CDR3 is 16 residues. CDR3 sequence: CASSSAQLLSTDTQYF. The CDR3 bases are TGCGCCAGCAGCTCGGCCCAGCTTCTAAGCACAGATACGCAGTATTTT.